The text below deals with one TCR beta chain. The antigen it recognizes is unknown. No much larger clone is present one base from it, and per-base qualities are unavailable. This sample was taken from a study of blood T cell repertoires in COVID-19 (dated by TCRdb to 2020 to 2021). Study-wide context: Collaborator samples came from the United States, Italy and Spain and covered acute and convalescent phases of COVID-19. Where available, HLA class I and class II types were obtained from metadata supplied by the sample provider rather than from assay-based typing. The samples were drawn from the first 160 participants of the ongoing ImmuneRACE study and from 1,254 subjects provided by 6 global collaborators. A de-identified subject ID, COVID-19 status, age in years and sex were almost always included in the sample metadata. A freely available public database, intended as a resource for researchers studying the immune response to SARS-CoV-2, is where the repertoires were released. The dataset comprised deeply sampled blood TCRbeta repertoires from subjects exposed to, actively infected with, or recovered from COVID-19. The prospective study material was composed of cDNA or gDNA derived from T cells, B-cell-depleted T cells, or PBMCs. Overall study outcomes, separate from this receptor: The amount of clinical and demographic metadata varied by source and participant and was provided uncurated.

Reading the germline V gene gives CDR1 LGHNA and CDR2 YNFKEQ. The CDR3 measures 16 amino acids from cysteine to phenylalanine. Only the CDR3 DNA stays, 48 bases, in frame from base 1. V sheds 4 bases and J sheds 2 bases, leaving 14 bases between their ends. TCRbeta CDR3 regions were amplified from genomic DNA using the immunoSEQ Assay, a bias-controlled multiplex PCR. The original methods were these. The number of nucleated cells in each sample was estimated from the amplification of reference gene primers within the assay. To quantify the absolute abundance of each unique TCRbeta CDR3 rearrangement, sequence reads were collapsed and filtered. For each sample, productive Simpson clonality was calculated as the square root of Simpson's diversity index over productive rearrangements. Drawn from immuneACCESS, this table holds only the in-frame rearrangements with V and J called that TCRdb kept. Clones are partly lost; checked studies trace under half to an unresolved V gene and leave the rest unexplained. The V and J calls and the clone size are those of that table, but D and trimming were determined from the DNA. The sample table shows hundreds of thousands of clones, and around three quarters are seen once. Around 3.4% of the sample comes from the top ten.

Each collaborating institution followed its own protocols to collect whole blood in K2EDTA tubes. For TCRbeta analysis, collaborators shipped samples in one of three forms: frozen whole blood, isolated PBMCs, or DNA extracted from either of those sample types. The sequencing input was peripheral blood. The chain joins TRBV4-2 to TRBJ2-2; no D segment can be confidently identified. The clonotype was recovered from a woman older than 75 with acute or convalescent COVID-19. The DNA reads TGTGCCAGCAGCCCAGAAACTGGTATCAACACCGGGGAGCTGTTTTTT. This translates into CASSPETGINTGELFF.